The T cell receptor beta chain under discussion was sequenced for a study of blood T cells in healthy people across ages. General observations from the study: Diversity of TCR beta correlated strongly with naive T cell percentage.

The CDR3 sequence is 12 residues long. Germline-derived CDR1 and CDR2 are SEHNR and FQNEAQ (reference sequence). With respect to this clonotype: Antigen: not known. This could be a read error, since a much larger clone is one nucleotide away.

The study isolated at least 6 million PBMCs from each sample. A sample-barcoded 5' primer and a J-beta primer mix were used in a second PCR of roughly 7 to 11 cycles. MiXCR was run by TCRdb on the 5' RACE reads, yielding one entry per CDR3 protein. The sample lists approximately 670,000 distinct CDR3 sequences, 40% to 45% occurring once. The V gene is TRBV7-9, the J gene TRBJ2-1; D might be TRBD2 (5 bases). The J call is uncertain, as TRBJ2-7 better fits the DNA end. The clonotype was recovered from a man aged 80 or over in good health. Sequenced: blood. CDR3: CALAPKYNEQYF. The CDR3 nucleotides read TGTGCCTTAGCGCCGAAGTACAATGAGCAGTACTTC.